The next 21 T cell receptor beta chains were all read from a single sample in a study of Tregs in tolerant kidney transplant recipients. The assay was immunoSEQ multiplex PCR, and TCRdb's table has in-frame clones only and misses some. Altogether 90,000 or so clones are present, roughly 93% being singletons, with the ten largest covering under 2%. Recipients received nonmyeloablative bone marrow transplants from related graft donors, with transient mixed chimerism. Sequencing used CD4+ T cells from blood (PBMCs), obtained 12 months after the transplant. These receptor sequences come from a human patient who received a combined kidney and bone marrow transplant. T cells may partly derive from the graft donor.

The chain recombines TRBV19 with TRBJ1-3; the D is unclear. The germline V and J ends were trimmed by 1 base and 1 base, with 8 bases remaining between them. CDR3 size: 15 residues. CDR1 is LNHDA, CDR2 SQIVND, per germline (reference sequence). CDR3 protein: CASSIAQTSGNTIYF. CDR3 in DNA: TGTGCCAGTAGTATAGCCCAAACATCTGGAAACACCATATATTTT.

V usage is TRBV4-3 and J usage is TRBJ2-5; D call uncertain. CDR1 and CDR2 (germline): LGHNA, YSLEER. Deletions cut 1 base from V and 1 base from J, with 10 bases between. CDR3 size: 15 residues. CDR3 bases: TGCGCCAGCAGCCAAGTCCTAACTTTCCAAGAGACCCAGTACTTC. It translates to CASSQVLTFQETQYF.

The chain recombines TRBV11-2 with TRBJ2-7, with D possibly being TRBD2 (6 bases). V dropped 1 base and J dropped 6 bases, with 13 bases sitting between them. The CDR3 covers 14 residues. Per germline, CDR1 SGHAT and CDR2 FQNNGV. The CDR3 loop reads CASSLGGVRSEQYF. The CDR3 nucleotides read TGTGCCAGCAGCTTAGGCGGGGTGAGGTCCGAGCAGTACTTC.

The chain joins TRBV7-2 to TRBJ1-2; 8 positions agree with TRBD1. V shed 0 bases, J shed 6 bases, and the junction held 6 bases outside the gene matches. CDR3 length equals 15 residues. CDR1 and CDR2 (germline): SGHTA, FQGNSA. The DNA of the CDR3 is TGTGCCAGCAGCTTAGCGCCAGGGGGCGCGGATGGCTACACCTTC. It codes for CASSLAPGGADGYTF.

The chain is built from TRBV5-1 and TRBJ1-1; TRBD1 is a possible D gene (5 bases). V lost 0 bases, J lost 7 bases, and 10 bases lay in between. The CDR3 runs 13 residues. Germline V gives CDR1 SGHRS, CDR2 YFSETQ. The CDR3 sequence is CASSLVGEGEAFF. The CDR3 nucleotides read TGCGCCAGCAGCTTGGTGGGGGAGGGTGAAGCTTTCTTT.

The rearrangement joins TRBV7-2 to TRBJ1-1; D uncertain. V lost 3 bases and J lost 4, with 12 bases in between. Germline assignment: CDR1 SGHTA and CDR2 FQGNSA. CDR3 size: 14 residues. The CDR3 DNA reads as TGTGCCAGCAGCTTCGATGGGTGGGCCACTGAAGCTTTCTTT. Translating gives CASSFDGWATEAFF. The full variable domain, its missing parts supplied by reference TRBV7-2 and TRBJ1-1, is GAGVSQSPSNKVTEKGKDVELRCDPISGHTALYWYRQSLGQGLEFLIYFQGNSAPDKSGLPSDRFSAERTGGSVSTLTIQRTQQEDSAVYLCASSFDGWATEAFFGQGTRLTVV.

The chain uses TRBV10-1 and TRBJ1-4; 9 bases match TRBD1. CDR1 is WNHNN and CDR2 is SYGVQD in the germline V gene (reference sequence). CDR3 length: 16 amino acids. V shed 7 bases and J 5 bases; nucleotides not matched to a gene: 11. The CDR3 region is CASIPIWDRENEKLFF. The CDR3 nucleotides are TGCGCCAGCATCCCCATATGGGACAGGGAGAATGAAAAACTGTTTTTT.

The V call is TRBV18, the J call TRBJ2-5; no firm D call. The CDR3 spans 13 residues. The V gene's germline CDR1 is KGHSH and CDR2 LQKENI. The V gene lost 3 bases and the J gene lost 2 bases, with 7 bases spanning the gap. This CDR3 is CASSPLQQETQYF. The DNA for the CDR3 is TGTGCCAGCTCACCGTTACAGCAAGAGACCCAGTACTTC.

The chain employs TRBV29-1 and TRBJ1-5; 7 bases map to TRBD1. Germline V lookup: CDR1 SQVTM, CDR2 ANQGSEA. The CDR3 consists of 13 residues. The trim removed 7 bases at V and 10 bases at J, leaving 13 bases unmatched. The CDR3 nucleotides are TGCAGCGCCGCCAAGGACAGGCGCGAACCCCAGCATTTT. It codes for CSAAKDRREPQHF.

The V gene is TRBV9, the J gene TRBJ2-2, with TRBD2 matching over 11 bases. The V gene end was trimmed by 6 bases and the J gene end by 2 bases; junction bases not matched to a gene: 6. The CDR3 extends over 16 amino acids. Germline CDR1 reads SGDLS; CDR2 reads YYNGEE. In DNA, the CDR3 is TGTGCCAGCAACCTAGCGGGAGGACCCAACACCGGGGAGCTGTTTTTT. This translates into CASNLAGGPNTGELFF.

The chain has TRBV4-2 and TRBJ2-5; 9 nucleotides agree with TRBD1. J lost 3 bases, V lost 1 base, and 3 bases had no gene match. The CDR3 has 15 amino acids. CDR1 LGHNA and CDR2 YNFKEQ come from the germline V gene. The CDR3 coding sequence is TGTGCCAGCAGCCAAGGACAGGGGGTTGAAGAGACCCAGTACTTC. Amino acid sequence: CASSQGQGVEETQYF.

The chain combines TRBV18 with TRBJ2-1; D not resolved. Trimming left V 3 bases short and J 0 bases short, with 9 bases between. Germline-derived CDR1 and CDR2 are KGHSH and LQKENI. The CDR3 has 15 amino acids. CDR3 DNA sequence: TGTGCCAGCTCACCCGGTCATAGCTCCTACAATGAGCAGTTCTTC. The encoded protein is CASSPGHSSYNEQFF.

The chain recombines TRBV7-9 with TRBJ2-2; 7 bases agree with TRBD2. Germline-derived CDR1 and CDR2 are SEHNR and FQNEAQ (reference sequence). Trimming cost V 6 bases and J 4 bases; bases outside gene matches: 14. CDR3 length: 17 residues. CDR3 bases: TGTGCCAGCAGTACGAAAGCGGGAAATAAGGGCACCGGGGAGCTGTTTTTT. Translation gives CASSTKAGNKGTGELFF. Combining the CDR3 with reference TRBV7-9 and TRBJ2-2 gives the whole variable domain DTGVSQNPRHKITKRGQNVTFRCDPISEHNRLYWYRQTLGQGPEFLTYFQNEAQLEKSRLLSDRFSAERPKGSFSTLEIQRTEQGDSAMYLCASSTKAGNKGTGELFFGEGSRLTVL.

The chain has TRBV7-8 and TRBJ1-2; TRBD1 is a possible D gene (6 bases). Trimming shortened V by 1 base and J by 7 bases, and 16 bases separated the two germline ends. There are 15 residues in the CDR3. The germline V gene has CDR1 SGHVS and CDR2 FQNEAQ. The CDR3 DNA reads as TGTGCCAGCAGCTTAGTGAGGACCGGACAGCTTGGCTACACCTTC. It codes for CASSLVRTGQLGYTF.

The rearrangement joins TRBV9 to TRBJ2-1; maybe TRBD2 (5 bases). V gave up 0 bases and J gave up 12 bases, with 16 bases separating them. CDR1 is SGDLS, CDR2 YYNGEE, per germline. This CDR3 region has 14 residues. CDR3 loop: CASSVGGSPGLQFF. CDR3 DNA sequence: TGTGCCAGCAGCGTAGGGGGATCCCCGGGGTTGCAGTTCTTC.

This rearrangement joins TRBV7-2 to TRBJ2-7; 9 nucleotides agree with TRBD2. Germline V gene lookup returns CDR1 SGHTA and CDR2 FQGNSA. Unmatched junction bases numbered 6, after V lost 2 bases and J lost 4 bases. The CDR3 sequence is 15 residues long. CDR3 DNA: TGTGCCAGCAGCTTATTCGGTCTAGCGGGGTACGAGCAGTACTTC. It is translated as CASSLFGLAGYEQYF.

The J gene is TRBJ2-1, the V gene TRBV6-5; TRBD2 matches at 7 bases. Germline V lookup: CDR1 MNHEY, CDR2 SVGAGI. Trimming cost V 2 bases and J 0 bases; bases outside gene matches: 4. CDR3 length: 16 amino acids. CDR3 region: CASSYGAGSSYNEQFF. As DNA, the CDR3 is TGTGCCAGCAGTTACGGAGCGGGGAGCTCCTACAATGAGCAGTTCTTC.

Here the CDR3 reads CASSRTGPPLHF. The CDR3 nucleotides read TGCGCCAGCAGCCGGACAGGCCCACCCCTCCACTTT. The genes are TRBV4-1 and TRBJ1-6; 7 bases match TRBD1. The CDR3 contains 12 residues. CDR1 MGHRA and CDR2 YSYEKL come from the germline V gene. J lost 11 bases, V lost 4 bases, and 2 bases had no gene match.

The chain employs TRBV11-1 and TRBJ2-7, with 7 bases matching TRBD2. In germline, CDR1 is SGHAT, CDR2 FQDESV (reference sequence). The length of the CDR3 is 18 residues. V was pared by 2 bases and J by 0 bases, with 13 bases of the junction left unmatched. For the CDR3, the DNA is TGTGCCAGCAGCTTACCCCGATTTGCTAGCGGAAACTCCTACGAGCAGTACTTC. Protein sequence: CASSLPRFASGNSYEQYF.

The chain joins TRBV30 to TRBJ1-2; D unresolved. The CDR3 length is 13 residues. Germline values: CDR1 GTSNPN, CDR2 SVGIG (reference sequence). Trimming took 3 bases from V and 3 from J, leaving 11 bases between them. In DNA, the CDR3 is TGTGCCTGGAGCCGATTCGGGTACTATGGCTACACCTTC. Translated: CAWSRFGYYGYTF. Looking up the rest from reference TRBV30 and TRBJ1-2 gives the full variable domain: SQTIHQWPATLVQPVGSPLSLECTVEGTSNPNLYWYRQAAGRGLQLLFYSVGIGQISSEVPQNLSASRPQDRQFILSSKKLLLSDSGFYLCAWSRFGYYGYTFGSGTRLTVV.

CDR3 amino acids: CASSDWRKNTGELFF. In nucleotides, the CDR3 is TGTGCCAGCAGTGATTGGCGGAAGAACACCGGGGAGCTGTTTTTT. The chain has TRBV6-1 and TRBJ2-2; D unresolved. Germline CDR1 and CDR2: MNHNS and SASEGT. The CDR3 spans 15 residues. Deletions cut 3 bases from V and 1 base from J, with 9 bases between.